These 11 T cell receptor beta chains originate from one sample sequenced in a study of Ad26.COV2.S vaccination and SARS-CoV-2 variants. Clones were read by immunoSEQ multiplex PCR, and TCRdb kept only the in-frame ones, dropping some. This table has 200,000 to 300,000 clones, 88% appearing once. Treatment indicated: 19 received Ad26.COV2.S at low or high dose, single or two shots; several received placebo; per-sample allocation not given. Specimens were obtained on day 63 following the first vaccine or placebo injection. This specimen was peripheral blood, taken in a trial of Ad26.COV2.S vaccine versus placebo. The receptor set was obtained from a person aged 18-65 years who received the Ad26.COV2.S COVID-19 vaccine or a placebo.

The V gene is TRBV6-2 or TRBV6-3, the J gene TRBJ1-5; D remains unclear. Germline CDR1 and CDR2: MNHEY and SVGEGT. V gave up 5 bases and J gave up 5 bases, with 10 bases separating them. The CDR3 runs 13 residues. The CDR3 nucleotides read TGTGCCAGCAGTCAAGACATCTATCAGCCCCAGCATTTT. Translated: CASSQDIYQPQHF.

The V gene is TRBV14, the J gene TRBJ1-1; D unclear. CDR1 SGHDN and CDR2 FVKESK come from the germline V gene. The CDR3 totals 12 residues. With 4 bases removed from V and 8 bases from J, the gap between germline ends came to 11 bases. CDR3 protein: CASSPVSVEAFF. CDR3 DNA: TGTGCCAGCAGCCCTGTGAGTGTAGAAGCTTTCTTT.

CDR3 coding DNA: TGTGCCAGCAGCTTCGCCAGCGGGAGCTTCACCGGGGAGCTGTTTTTT. Protein product: CASSFASGSFTGELFF. The rearrangement joins TRBV7-9 to TRBJ2-2, with 8 bases fitting TRBD2. V dropped 3 bases and J dropped 4; count of bases not matched to a gene: 7. Germline values: CDR1 SEHNR, CDR2 FQNEAQ (reference sequence). This CDR3 spans 16 amino acids. The complete variable domain, with remaining parts taken from reference TRBV7-9 and TRBJ2-2, reads DTGVSQNPRHKITKRGQNVTFRCDPISEHNRLYWYRQTLGQGPEFLTYFQNEAQLEKSRLLSDRFSAERPKGSFSTLEIQRTEQGDSAMYLCASSFASGSFTGELFFGEGSRLTVL.

CDR3 sequence (DNA): TGTGCCAGCAGTACCGGACAGGTTGGGGGCCAGCCCCAGCATTTT. Protein: CASSTGQVGGQPQHF. The chain employs TRBV28 and TRBJ1-5; 7 bases fit TRBD1. The V gene's germline CDR1 is MDHEN and CDR2 SYDVKM. This CDR3 is built from 15 residues. J gave up 7 bases and V 5 bases, and 11 bases lay outside the gene matches.

In DNA form, the CDR3 reads TGTGCCAGCAGCCAACCGGCAGGGGGAAATGAAAAACTGTTTTTT. Amino acids: CASSQPAGGNEKLFF. J is TRBJ1-4 and V is TRBV3-1 (or the pseudogene TRBV3-2); 7 nucleotides match TRBD1. The CDR3 has 15 amino acids. Trimming removed 2 bases from V and 5 bases from J; junction bases left unmatched: 5. From germline, CDR1 is LGHDT and CDR2 YNNKEL (reference sequence).

The chain couples TRBV28 to TRBJ1-2; 7 bases agree with TRBD1. With 1 base clipped from V and 3 bases from J, the junction kept 8 bases outside the gene matches. Germline CDR1 and CDR2: MDHEN and SYDVKM. The CDR3 extends over 16 amino acids. This chain's CDR3 is CASSLFGQANHYGYTF. CDR3 coding DNA: TGTGCCAGCAGTTTATTTGGACAGGCTAACCACTATGGCTACACCTTC.

To note about this clone: A junction end diverges from the germline sequence, so it may reflect a read error. The V gene is TRBV7-7, the J gene TRBJ2-7; 13 positions agree with TRBD2. This CDR3 spans 16 amino acids. Germline V CDR1 and CDR2: SSHAT, FNYEAQ (reference sequence). The CDR3 DNA follows: TGTGCTAGCAGTCCAGGGACTAGCGGGAACTCCTACGAGCAGTACTTC. This codes for CASSPGTSGNSYEQYF.

This rearrangement joins TRBV5-1 to TRBJ2-1; TRBD1 agrees at 7 bases. The CDR3 runs 16 residues. CDR1 is SGHRS, CDR2 YFSETQ, per germline. V gave up 0 bases and J gave up 7 bases; unmatched junction bases: 10. The CDR3: CASSLGVTGYGNEQFF. For the CDR3, the DNA is TGCGCCAGCAGCTTGGGGGTGACAGGGTATGGAAATGAGCAGTTCTTC.

The chain combines TRBV7-9 with TRBJ1-1, with D perhaps matching TRBD1 (6 bases). The CDR3 runs 14 residues. Germline loops: CDR1 SEHNR, CDR2 FQNEAQ (reference sequence). V was pared by 6 bases and J by 4 bases, with 15 bases between. Written as DNA, the CDR3 is TGTGCCAGCAGATCGGGGGGCGGGAGCACTGAAGCTTTCTTT. Protein: CASRSGGGSTEAFF.

The V and J genes are TRBV28 and TRBJ2-7; tentatively, D is TRBD2 (6 bases). CDR3 length equals 14 residues. Germline loops: CDR1 MDHEN, CDR2 SYDVKM. Between the trimmed V and J ends, which lost 3 bases and 3 bases, there was a span of 12 bases. CDR3 amino acids: CASSLRLGGYEQYF. The CDR3 coding sequence is TGTGCCAGCAGTTTGCGACTCGGGGGCTACGAGCAGTACTTC.

The chain couples TRBV6-5 to TRBJ2-3; 7 nucleotides agree with TRBD2. The germline CDR1 and CDR2 sequences are MNHEY and SVGAGI. The V and J ends lost 6 bases and 1 base, in that order; junction bases with no gene match: 1. The CDR3 has 13 residues. This chain's CDR3 is CASSAGGTDTQYF. The CDR3 region has the DNA TGTGCCAGCAGCGCGGGGGGCACAGATACGCAGTATTTT.